This T cell receptor beta chain was obtained from a study of blood T cell repertoires in COVID-19 (dated by TCRdb to about 2020). Looking at the study overall: Samples covering the acute and convalescent phases of COVID-19 were provided by collaborators in the United States, Italy and Spain. The repertoires were made available in a free public database intended to serve as a resource for research on the immune response to SARS-CoV-2. The samples were drawn from the first 160 participants of the ongoing ImmuneRACE study and from over 950 subjects provided by 6 global collaborators. Sample metadata almost always included a de-identified subject ID, COVID-19 status, age in years and sex. The dataset comprised deeply sampled blood TCRbeta repertoires from subjects exposed to, actively infected with, or recovered from COVID-19. Where available, HLA class I and class II types were obtained from metadata supplied by the sample provider rather than from assay-based typing. The material from the prospective study consisted of cDNA or gDNA derived from T cells, B-cell-depleted T cells, or PBMCs. The full study reports these points: The amount of clinical and demographic metadata varied by source and participant and was provided uncurated.

TCRbeta CDR3 regions were amplified from genomic DNA using the immunoSEQ Assay, a bias-controlled multiplex PCR. Under the source paper's analysis protocol: Nucleated cell counts per sample were estimated from amplification of reference gene primers within the assay. To quantify the absolute abundance of each unique TCRbeta CDR3 rearrangement, sequence reads were collapsed and filtered. Productive Simpson clonality was computed per sample as the square root of Simpson's diversity index over productive rearrangements. The table was pulled from immuneACCESS by TCRdb, which kept in-frame rearrangements only. Such tables lose some clones; where checked, under half of the loss comes from unresolved V genes, and the rest has no known cause. Clone size and the V and J calls come from that table; the DNA yielded D and trimming. Present in this sample are 350,000 to 400,000 clones, roughly nine tenths of which were seen just once. About 0.86% of the sample goes to the ten largest clones.

The CDR3 goes from the cysteine to the phenylalanine over 15 residues. Of all the DNA, just the CDR3 is kept, 45 bases in frame from base 1. Via the germline V gene, CDR1 is KGHDR and CDR2 SFDVKD. V and J are truncated by 4 bases and 5 bases respectively, leaving an intervening sequence of 16 bases. Details on this clone: Its target antigen remains unknown. Nothing much larger sits one base from this clone, and base qualities are not available.

In the prospective study, participants were roughly 18 to 89 years old, resided in about two dozen geographic areas of the United States, and were enrolled through a virtual design. In the prospective study, participants were assigned to cohorts based on the clinical history participants reported in a screening survey and a study questionnaire. Exposed participants had been in contact with someone with a PCR-confirmed or clinician-diagnosed COVID-19 case within 2 weeks of study entry. Each participant in the prospective study had whole blood, serum and a nasopharyngeal or oropharyngeal swab collected by mobile phlebotomists. Additional blood draws and questionnaires over a 2-month period could optionally be provided by prospective study participants. Before DNA extraction, prospective study blood samples were shipped either frozen or at room temperature.

The sequenced sample was PBMCs or T cells enriched from blood (not recorded which). The receptor was derived from a woman aged 40-49 years who had been exposed to COVID-19. This chain joins TRBV24-1 to TRBJ2-5; the best D guess is TRBD1, with 6 bases matching. CDR3 region: CATSDRTDHRETQYF. The DNA sequence is given as TGTGCCACCAGTGACCGGACAGACCACAGGGAGACCCAGTACTTC.